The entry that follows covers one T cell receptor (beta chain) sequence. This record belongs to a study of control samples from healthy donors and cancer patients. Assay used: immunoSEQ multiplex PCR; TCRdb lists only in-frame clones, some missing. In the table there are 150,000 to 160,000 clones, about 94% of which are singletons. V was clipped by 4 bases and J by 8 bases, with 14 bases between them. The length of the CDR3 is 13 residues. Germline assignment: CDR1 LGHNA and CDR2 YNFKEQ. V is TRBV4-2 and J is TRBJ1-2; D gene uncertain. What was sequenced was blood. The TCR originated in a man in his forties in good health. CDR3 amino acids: CASSRRGSDGYTF. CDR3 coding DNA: TGTGCCAGCAGCCGGCGGGGTTCCGACGGCTACACCTTC.